This T cell receptor (beta chain) came from a study of response to subunit inactivated influenza vaccine. The study, taken as a whole, reports: Authors suggested few new T cells are recruited by each seasonal influenza vaccination.

Trimming stripped 1 base from V and 15 bases from J, with 22 bases between. This CDR3 has 15 residues. The germline V gene encodes CDR1 SGHTA and CDR2 FQGNSA. TCRdb re-derived calls from the RT-PCR reads in MiXCR, one entry per CDR3 protein. The data hold fewer than 700,000 distinct CDR3 sequences, with 10% to 15% observed a single time. This clonotype was seen a handful of times. Its antigen is still unknown. The origin of this receptor is a man between 45 and 60 years old who received an inactivated influenza vaccine. Sequences were derived from PBMCs from blood, sampled about 40 days after vaccination. V usage is TRBV7-2 and J usage is TRBJ2-1; TRBD2 might be the D (7 bases). CDR3 nucleotides: TGTGCCAGCAGCTTAGATGGATCAAGCGGGGCCAGGGGGTTCTTC. The encoded protein is CASSLDGSSGARGFF. Drawing the rest from reference TRBV7-2 and TRBJ2-1, the complete variable domain is GAGVSQSPSNKVTEKGKDVELRCDPISGHTALYWYRQSLGQGLEFLIYFQGNSAPDKSGLPSDRFSAERTGGSVSTLTIQRTQQEDSAVYLCASSLDGSSGARGFFGPGTRLTVL.